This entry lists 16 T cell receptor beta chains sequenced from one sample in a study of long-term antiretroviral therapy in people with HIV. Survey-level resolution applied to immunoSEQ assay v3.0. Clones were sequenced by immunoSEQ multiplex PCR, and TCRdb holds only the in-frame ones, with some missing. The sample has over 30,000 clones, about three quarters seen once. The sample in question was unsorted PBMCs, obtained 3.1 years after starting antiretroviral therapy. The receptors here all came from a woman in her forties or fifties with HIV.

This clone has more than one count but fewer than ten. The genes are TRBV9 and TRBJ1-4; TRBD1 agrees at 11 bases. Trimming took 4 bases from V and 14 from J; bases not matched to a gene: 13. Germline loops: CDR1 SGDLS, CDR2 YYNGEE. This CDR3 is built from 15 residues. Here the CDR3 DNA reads TGTGCCAGCAGCCCTCGGGACAGGGGGTTCTTAGGGCTGTTTTTT. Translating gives CASSPRDRGFLGLFF.

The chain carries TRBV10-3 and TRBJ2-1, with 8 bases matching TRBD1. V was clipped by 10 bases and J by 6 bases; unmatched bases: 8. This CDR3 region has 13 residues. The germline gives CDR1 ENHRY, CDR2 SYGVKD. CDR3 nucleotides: TGTGCCACCCTAACGGACAGGGCCAATGAGCAGTTCTTC. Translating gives CATLTDRANEQFF.

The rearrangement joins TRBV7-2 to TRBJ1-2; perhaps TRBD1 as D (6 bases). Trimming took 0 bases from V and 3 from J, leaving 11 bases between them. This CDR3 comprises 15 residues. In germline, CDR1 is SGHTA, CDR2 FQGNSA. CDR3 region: CASSLASGTYYGYTF. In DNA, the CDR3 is TGTGCCAGCAGCTTAGCTTCAGGGACATACTATGGCTACACCTTC.

In DNA form, the CDR3 reads TGCGCCAGCAGCTTGGCTAGCGGGGATTACAATGAGCAGTTCTTC. It translates to CASSLASGDYNEQFF. The J gene is TRBJ2-1, the V gene TRBV5-1; 9 bases agree with TRBD2. J gave up 4 bases and V 0 bases, and 2 bases lay outside the gene matches. This CDR3 has 15 residues. Germline V gene data show CDR1 as SGHRS and CDR2 as YFSETQ.

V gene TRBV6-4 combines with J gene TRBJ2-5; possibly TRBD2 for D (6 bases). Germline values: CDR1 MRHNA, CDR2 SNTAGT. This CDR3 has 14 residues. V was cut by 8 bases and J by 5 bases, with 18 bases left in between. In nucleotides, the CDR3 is TGTGCCAGCGCAAAGCGGGTGCGGCCGGAGACCCAGTACTTC. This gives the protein CASAKRVRPETQYF.

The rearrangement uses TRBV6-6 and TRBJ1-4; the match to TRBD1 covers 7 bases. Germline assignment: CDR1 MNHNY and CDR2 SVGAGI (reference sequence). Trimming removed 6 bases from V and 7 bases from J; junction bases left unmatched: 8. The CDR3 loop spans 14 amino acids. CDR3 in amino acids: CASSWTGIGEKLFF. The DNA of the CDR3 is TGTGCCAGCAGCTGGACAGGTATAGGTGAAAAACTGTTTTTT.

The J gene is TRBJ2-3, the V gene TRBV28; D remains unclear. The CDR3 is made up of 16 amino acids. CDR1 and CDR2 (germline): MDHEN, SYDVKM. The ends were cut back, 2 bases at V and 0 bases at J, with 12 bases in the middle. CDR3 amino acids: CASSLRAAASTDTQYF. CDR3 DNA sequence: TGTGCCAGCAGTTTAAGGGCCGCCGCTAGCACAGATACGCAGTATTTT.

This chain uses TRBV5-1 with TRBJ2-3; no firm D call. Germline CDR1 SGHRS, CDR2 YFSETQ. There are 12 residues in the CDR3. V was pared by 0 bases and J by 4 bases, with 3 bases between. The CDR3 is CASSLDADTQYF. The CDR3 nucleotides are TGCGCCAGCAGCTTGGACGCAGATACGCAGTATTTT.

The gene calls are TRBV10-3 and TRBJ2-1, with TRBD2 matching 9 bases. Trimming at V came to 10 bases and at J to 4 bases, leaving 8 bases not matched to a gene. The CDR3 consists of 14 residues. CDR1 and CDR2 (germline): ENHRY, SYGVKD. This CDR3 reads CATMGLANYNEQFF. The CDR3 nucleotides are TGTGCCACCATGGGACTAGCAAATTACAATGAGCAGTTCTTC.

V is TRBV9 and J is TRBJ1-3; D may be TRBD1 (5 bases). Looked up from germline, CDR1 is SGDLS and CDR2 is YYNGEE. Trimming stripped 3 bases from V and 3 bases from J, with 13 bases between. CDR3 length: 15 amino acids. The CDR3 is CASSDRDDYGNTIYF. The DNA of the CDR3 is TGTGCCAGCAGCGACCGGGACGACTATGGAAACACCATATATTTT.

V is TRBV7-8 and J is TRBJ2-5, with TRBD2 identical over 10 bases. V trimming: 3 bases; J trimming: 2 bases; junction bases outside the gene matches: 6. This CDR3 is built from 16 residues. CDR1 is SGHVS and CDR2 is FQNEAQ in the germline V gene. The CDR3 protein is CASSFLAGAQQETQYF. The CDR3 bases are TGTGCCAGCAGCTTCCTAGCGGGGGCCCAACAAGAGACCCAGTACTTC. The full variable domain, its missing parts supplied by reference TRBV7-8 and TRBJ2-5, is GAGVSQSPRYKVAKRGQDVALRCDPISGHVSLFWYQQALGQGPEFLTYFQNEAQLDKSGLPSDRFFAERPEGSVSTLKIQRTQQEDSAVYLCASSFLAGAQQETQYFGPGTRLLVL.

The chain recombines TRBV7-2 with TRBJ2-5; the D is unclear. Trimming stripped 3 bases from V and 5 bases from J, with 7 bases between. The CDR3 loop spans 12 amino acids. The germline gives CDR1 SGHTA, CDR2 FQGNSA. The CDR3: CASSFSGETQYF. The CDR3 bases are TGTGCCAGCAGCTTCTCTGGGGAGACCCAGTACTTC. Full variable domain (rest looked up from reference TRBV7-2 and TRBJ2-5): GAGVSQSPSNKVTEKGKDVELRCDPISGHTALYWYRQSLGQGLEFLIYFQGNSAPDKSGLPSDRFSAERTGGSVSTLTIQRTQQEDSAVYLCASSFSGETQYFGPGTRLLVL.

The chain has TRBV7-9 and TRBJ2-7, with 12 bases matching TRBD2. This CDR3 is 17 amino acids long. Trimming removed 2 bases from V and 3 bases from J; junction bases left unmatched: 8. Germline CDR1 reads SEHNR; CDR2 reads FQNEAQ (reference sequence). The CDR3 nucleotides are TGTGCCAGCAGCTTACGACTAGCGGGGGCCCAATTCTACGAGCAGTACTTC. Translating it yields CASSLRLAGAQFYEQYF.

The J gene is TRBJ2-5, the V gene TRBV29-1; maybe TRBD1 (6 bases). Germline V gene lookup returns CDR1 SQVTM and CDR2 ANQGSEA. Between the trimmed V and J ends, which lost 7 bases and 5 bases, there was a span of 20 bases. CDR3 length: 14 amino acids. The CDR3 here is CSAKGVLEAETQYF. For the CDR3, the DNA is TGCAGCGCGAAGGGGGTACTAGAGGCCGAGACCCAGTACTTC.

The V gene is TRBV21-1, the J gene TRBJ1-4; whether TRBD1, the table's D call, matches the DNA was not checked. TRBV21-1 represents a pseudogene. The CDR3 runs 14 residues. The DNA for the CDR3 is TGTGCCAGCACAGGCCCAGGTATTCATGAAAAACTGTTTTTT. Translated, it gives CASTGPGIHEKLFF.

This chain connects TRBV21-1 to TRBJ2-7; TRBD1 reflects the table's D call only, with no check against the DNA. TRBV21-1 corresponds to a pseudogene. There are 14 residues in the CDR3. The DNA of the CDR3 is TGTGCCAGCAGCAAAGGTCCTAGGGGCTACGAGCAGTACTTC. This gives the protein CASSKGPRGYEQYF.